Listed here are 9 T cell receptor beta chains from one sample, sequenced in a study of CD8 T cells in Susac syndrome. RNA was extracted with the RNeasy kit, and a quantity of roughly 0.45 to 1 ug was reverse transcribed using random hexamers. TCRdb processed the immunoSEQ multiplex PCR reads anew with MiXCR; each CDR3 protein has one entry. The table has about 300,000 distinct CDR3 sequences, roughly 90% seen once. Input material: CD8+ T cells from PBMCs. The receptor set was obtained from a human donor with multiple sclerosis.

The V call is TRBV9, the J call TRBJ2-1; possibly TRBD1 for D (5 bases). V lost 0 bases, J lost 4 bases, and 11 bases lay in between. CDR1 is SGDLS, CDR2 YYNGEE, per germline. This CDR3 is 15 amino acids long. Here the CDR3 DNA reads TGTGCCAGCAGCGTAGACTGGCAGGGTTACAATGAGCAGTTCTTC. This codes for CASSVDWQGYNEQFF.

The genes are TRBV9 and TRBJ2-1, with D tentatively TRBD2 (6 bases). Per the germline V gene, CDR1 is SGDLS and CDR2 is YYNGEE. V gave up 2 bases and J gave up 6 bases, with 15 bases separating them. The CDR3 consists of 15 residues. CDR3 residues: CASSVLGDLLNEQFF. Written as DNA, the CDR3 is TGTGCCAGCAGCGTGTTGGGGGACTTACTCAATGAGCAGTTCTTC.

As to this clonotype: Compared with germline, one end of the junction differs, possibly owing to a read error. The V gene is TRBV15, the J gene TRBJ1-1; perhaps TRBD1 as D (5 bases). CDR3 length: 14 residues. Germline CDR1 and CDR2: LNHNV and YYDKDF (reference sequence). The CDR3 nucleotides are TGTGCCACCAGCACCAATCCAGGGAACGCTGAAGCTTTCTTT. It is translated as CATSTNPGNAEAFF.

The CDR3 here is CASSSGTSQTDTQYF. The DNA for the CDR3 is TGTGCCAGCAGTTCGGGGACTAGTCAAACAGATACGCAGTATTTT. This sequence joins TRBV6-2 or TRBV6-3 and TRBJ2-3, with 8 bases identical to TRBD2. This CDR3 has 15 amino acids. The V gene's germline CDR1 is MNHEY and CDR2 SVGEGT. Trimming took 4 bases from V and 3 from J; bases not matched to a gene: 6.

The rearrangement uses TRBV19 and TRBJ2-3; the D is unclear. Germline V gene sequence: CDR1 LNHDA, CDR2 SQIVND (reference sequence). CDR3 length: 15 amino acids. V dropped 5 bases and J dropped 0 bases, with 12 bases sitting between them. CDR3 sequence: CASSPAAASTDTQYF. The CDR3 region has the DNA TGTGCCAGTAGTCCGGCGGCGGCTAGCACAGATACGCAGTATTTT.

The gene calls are TRBV28 and TRBJ2-7, with TRBD1 as a possible D gene (6 bases). In germline, CDR1 is MDHEN, CDR2 SYDVKM. The CDR3 is 14 residues long. V was trimmed by 5 bases and J by 2 bases, leaving 13 bases between them. Here the CDR3 DNA reads TGTGCCAGCAGTATCCGACAGGTTCCCTACGAGCAGTACTTC. Protein product: CASSIRQVPYEQYF. The full variable domain, its missing parts supplied by reference TRBV28 and TRBJ2-7, is DVKVTQSSRYLVKRTGEKVFLECVQDMDHENMFWYRQDPGLGLRLIYFSYDVKMKEKGDIPEGYSVSREKKERFSLILESASTNQTSMYLCASSIRQVPYEQYFGPGTRLTVT.

The rearrangement joins TRBV29-1 to TRBJ2-7; a weak D match, TRBD1 (5 bases). Germline CDR1 reads SQVTM; CDR2 reads ANQGSEA. The V and J ends lost 3 bases and 3 bases respectively, with 12 bases between them. The CDR3 runs 13 residues. The CDR3 coding sequence is TGCAGCGTTGAGGGGCAGCTGGGCTACGAGCAGTACTTC. Translated: CSVEGQLGYEQYF.

The chain recombines TRBV19 with TRBJ1-2; D gene uncertain. Deletions cut 3 bases from V and 0 bases from J, with 8 bases between. The CDR3 runs to 14 residues. CDR1 is LNHDA, CDR2 SQIVND, per germline (reference sequence). DNA of the CDR3: TGTGCCAGTAGTATCATTCCCGCTAACTATGGCTACACCTTC. Residues: CASSIIPANYGYTF. Supplemented by reference TRBV19 and TRBJ1-2, the full variable domain reads DGGITQSPKYLFRKEGQNVTLSCEQNLNHDAMYWYRQDPGQGLRLIYYSQIVNDFQKGDIAEGYSVSREKKESFPLTVTSAQKNPTAFYLCASSIIPANYGYTFGSGTRLTVV.

The chain combines TRBV4-2 with TRBJ2-1, with 9 bases fitting TRBD2. The CDR3 contains 18 residues. The V gene end was trimmed by 0 bases and the J gene end by 7 bases; junction bases not matched to a gene: 13. Germline lookup yields CDR1 LGHNA and CDR2 YNFKEQ. CDR3 sequence reads: CASSQDYGAGGPENEQFF. Written as DNA, the CDR3 is TGTGCCAGCAGCCAAGATTATGGGGCGGGAGGGCCAGAAAATGAGCAGTTCTTC.